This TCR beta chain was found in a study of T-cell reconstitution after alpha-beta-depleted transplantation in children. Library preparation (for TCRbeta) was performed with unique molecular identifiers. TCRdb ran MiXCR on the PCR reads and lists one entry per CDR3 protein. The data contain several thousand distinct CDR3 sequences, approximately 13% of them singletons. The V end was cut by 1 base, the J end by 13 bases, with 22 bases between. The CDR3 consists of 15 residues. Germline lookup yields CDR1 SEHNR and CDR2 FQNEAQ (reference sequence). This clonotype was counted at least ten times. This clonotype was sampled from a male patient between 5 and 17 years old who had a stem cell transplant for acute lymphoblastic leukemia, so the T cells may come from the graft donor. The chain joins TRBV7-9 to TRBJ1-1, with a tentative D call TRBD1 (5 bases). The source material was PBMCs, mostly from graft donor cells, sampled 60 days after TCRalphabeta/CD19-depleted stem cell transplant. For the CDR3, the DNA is TGTGCCAGCAGCTTAGGAGGGGCGGGGGACCTCGTAGTTTTCTTT. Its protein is CASSLGGAGDLVVFF. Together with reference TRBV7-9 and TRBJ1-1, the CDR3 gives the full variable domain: DTGVSQNPRHKITKRGQNVTFRCDPISEHNRLYWYRQTLGQGPEFLTYFQNEAQLEKSRLLSDRFSAERPKGSFSTLEIQRTEQGDSAMYLCASSLGGAGDLVVFFGQGTRLTVV.